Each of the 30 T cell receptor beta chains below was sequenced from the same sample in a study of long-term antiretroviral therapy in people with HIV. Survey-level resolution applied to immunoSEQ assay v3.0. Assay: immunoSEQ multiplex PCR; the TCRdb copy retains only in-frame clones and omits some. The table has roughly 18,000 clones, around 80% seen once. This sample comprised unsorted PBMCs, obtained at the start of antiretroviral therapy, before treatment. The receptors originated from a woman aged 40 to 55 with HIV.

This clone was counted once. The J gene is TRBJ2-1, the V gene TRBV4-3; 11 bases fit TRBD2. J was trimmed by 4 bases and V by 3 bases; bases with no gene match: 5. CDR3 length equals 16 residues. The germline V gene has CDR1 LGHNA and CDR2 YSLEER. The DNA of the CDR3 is TGCGCCAGCAGCCAGAGACTAGCGGGGAGATACAATGAGCAGTTCTTC. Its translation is CASSQRLAGRYNEQFF.

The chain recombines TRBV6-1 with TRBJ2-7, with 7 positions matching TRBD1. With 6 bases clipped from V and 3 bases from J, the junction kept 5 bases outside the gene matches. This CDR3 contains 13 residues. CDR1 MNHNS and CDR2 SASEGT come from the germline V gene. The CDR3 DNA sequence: TGTGCCAGCAGCCGGGACAGCAACTACGAGCAGTACTTC. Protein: CASSRDSNYEQYF.

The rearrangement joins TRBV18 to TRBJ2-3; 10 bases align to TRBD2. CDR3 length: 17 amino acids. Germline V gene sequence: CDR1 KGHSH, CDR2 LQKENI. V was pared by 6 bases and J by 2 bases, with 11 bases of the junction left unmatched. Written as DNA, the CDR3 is TGTGCCAGCTCTCCAAACGGACTAGCGGTGAACACAGATACGCAGTATTTT. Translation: CASSPNGLAVNTDTQYF.

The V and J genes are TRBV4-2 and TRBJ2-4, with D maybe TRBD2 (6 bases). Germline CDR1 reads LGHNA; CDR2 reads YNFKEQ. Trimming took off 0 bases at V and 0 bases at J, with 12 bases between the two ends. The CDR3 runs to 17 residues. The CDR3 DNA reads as TGTGCCAGCAGCCAAGAGTCAGCGGGTCAAGCCAAAAACATTCAGTACTTC. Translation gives CASSQESAGQAKNIQYF.

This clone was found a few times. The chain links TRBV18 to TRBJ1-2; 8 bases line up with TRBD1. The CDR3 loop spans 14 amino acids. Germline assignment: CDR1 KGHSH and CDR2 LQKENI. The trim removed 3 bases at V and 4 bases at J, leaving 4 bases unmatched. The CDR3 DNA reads TGTGCCAGCTCACCGGACAGGGATCCCTATGGCTACACCTTC. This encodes CASSPDRDPYGYTF. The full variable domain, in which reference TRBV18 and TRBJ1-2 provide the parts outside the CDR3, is NAGVMQNPRHLVRRRGQEARLRCSPMKGHSHVYWYRQLPEEGLKFMVYLQKENIIDESGMPKERFSAEFPKEGPSILRIQQVVRGDSAAYFCASSPDRDPYGYTFGSGTRLTVV.

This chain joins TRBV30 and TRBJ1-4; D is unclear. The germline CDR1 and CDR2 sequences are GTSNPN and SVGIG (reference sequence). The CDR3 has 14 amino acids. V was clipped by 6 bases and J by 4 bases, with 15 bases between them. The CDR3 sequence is CACQGNIGNEKLFF. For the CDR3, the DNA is TGTGCCTGCCAAGGGAACATCGGTAATGAAAAACTGTTTTTT.

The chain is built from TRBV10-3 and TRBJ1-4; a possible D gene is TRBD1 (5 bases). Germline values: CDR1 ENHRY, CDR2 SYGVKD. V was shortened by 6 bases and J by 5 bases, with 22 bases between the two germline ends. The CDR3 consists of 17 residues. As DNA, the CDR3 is TGTGCCATCAGGCCCGGGGCCGCGGACGGCAACAATGAAAAACTGTTTTTT. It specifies CAIRPGAADGNNEKLFF.

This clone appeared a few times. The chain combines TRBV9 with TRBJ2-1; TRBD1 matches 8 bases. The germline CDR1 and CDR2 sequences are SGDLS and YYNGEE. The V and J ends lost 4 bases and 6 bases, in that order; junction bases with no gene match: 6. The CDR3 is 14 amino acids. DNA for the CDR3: TGTGCCAGCAGCAAACGGACAGGGCTCAATGAGCAGTTCTTC. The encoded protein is CASSKRTGLNEQFF.

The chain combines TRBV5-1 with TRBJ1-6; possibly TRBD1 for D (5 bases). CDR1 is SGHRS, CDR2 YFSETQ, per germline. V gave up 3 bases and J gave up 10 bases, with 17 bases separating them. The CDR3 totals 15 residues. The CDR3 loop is CASSWGAGRESPLHF. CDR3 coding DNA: TGCGCCAGCAGCTGGGGTGCAGGGAGGGAATCACCCCTCCACTTT.

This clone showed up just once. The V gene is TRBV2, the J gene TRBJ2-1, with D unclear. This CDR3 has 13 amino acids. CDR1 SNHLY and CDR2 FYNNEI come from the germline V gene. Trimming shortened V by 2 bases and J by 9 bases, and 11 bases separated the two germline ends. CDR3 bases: TGTGCCAGCAGTGAAAGTCATGGTAGTGAGCAGTTCTTC. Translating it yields CASSESHGSEQFF.

The CDR3 sequence: CASSLSPATDTQYF. In DNA form, the CDR3 reads TGTGCCAGCAGCTTGTCCCCCGCAACAGATACGCAGTATTTT. V usage is TRBV7-6 and J usage is TRBJ2-3, with unresolved D. V was trimmed by 3 bases and J by 3 bases, leaving 10 bases between them. The CDR3 loop spans 14 amino acids. Germline V gene data show CDR1 as SGHVS and CDR2 as FNYEAQ.

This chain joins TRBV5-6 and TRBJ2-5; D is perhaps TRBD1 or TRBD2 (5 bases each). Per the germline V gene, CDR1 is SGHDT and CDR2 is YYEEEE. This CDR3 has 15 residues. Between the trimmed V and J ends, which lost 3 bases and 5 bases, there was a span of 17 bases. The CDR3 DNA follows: TGTGCCAGCAGCTGGGACGCCGGGAAGCGTGAGACCCAGTACTTC. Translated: CASSWDAGKRETQYF.

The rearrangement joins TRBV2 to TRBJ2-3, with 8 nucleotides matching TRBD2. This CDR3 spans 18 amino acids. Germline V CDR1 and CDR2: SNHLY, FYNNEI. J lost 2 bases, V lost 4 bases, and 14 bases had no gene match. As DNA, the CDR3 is TGTGCCAGCAGTGGAACAATGTACAAGCGGGAGCTCACAGATACGCAGTATTTT. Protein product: CASSGTMYKRELTDTQYF.

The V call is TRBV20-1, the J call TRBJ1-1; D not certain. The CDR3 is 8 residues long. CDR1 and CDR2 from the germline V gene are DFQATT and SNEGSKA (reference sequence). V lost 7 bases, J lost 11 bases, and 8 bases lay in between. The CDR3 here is CSDSRAFF. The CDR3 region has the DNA TGCAGTGATTCCAGGGCTTTCTTT.

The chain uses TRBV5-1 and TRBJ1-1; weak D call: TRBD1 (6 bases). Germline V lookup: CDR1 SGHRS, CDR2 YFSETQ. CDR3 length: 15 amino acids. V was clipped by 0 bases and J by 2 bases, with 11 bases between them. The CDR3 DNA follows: TGCGCCAGCAGCTTGGGGGACACCTTAAACACTGAAGCTTTCTTT. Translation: CASSLGDTLNTEAFF.

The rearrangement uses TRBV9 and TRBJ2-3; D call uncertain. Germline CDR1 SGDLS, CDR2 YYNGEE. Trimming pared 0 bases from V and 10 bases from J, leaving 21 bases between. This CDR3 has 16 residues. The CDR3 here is CASSVDQDPSEYPQYF. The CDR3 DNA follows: TGTGCCAGCAGCGTAGACCAGGATCCGTCGGAATATCCGCAGTATTTT.

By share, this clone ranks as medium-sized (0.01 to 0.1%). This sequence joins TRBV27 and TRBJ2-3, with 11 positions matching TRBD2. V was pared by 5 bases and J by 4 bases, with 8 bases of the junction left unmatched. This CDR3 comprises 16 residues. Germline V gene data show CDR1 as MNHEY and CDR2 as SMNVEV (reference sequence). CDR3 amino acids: CASSHLTSGDPDTQYF. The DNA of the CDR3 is TGTGCCAGCAGTCACCTGACTAGCGGGGATCCAGATACGCAGTATTTT.

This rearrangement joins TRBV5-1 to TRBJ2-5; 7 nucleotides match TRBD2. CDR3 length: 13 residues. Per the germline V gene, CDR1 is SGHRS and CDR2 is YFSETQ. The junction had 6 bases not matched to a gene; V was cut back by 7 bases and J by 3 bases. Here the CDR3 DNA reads TGCGCCAGCGCGCTCAGCGGGGAAGAGACCCAGTACTTC. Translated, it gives CASALSGEETQYF.

CDR3 in amino acids: CASSPSGSEQFF. The CDR3 DNA follows: TGTGCCAGCAGTCCTTCAGGGAGTGAGCAGTTCTTC. The V call is TRBV27, the J call TRBJ2-1, with D possibly being TRBD1 or TRBD2 (5 bases each). The germline V gene has CDR1 MNHEY and CDR2 SMNVEV (reference sequence). The CDR3 consists of 12 residues. Trimming pared 5 bases from V and 9 bases from J, leaving 11 bases between.

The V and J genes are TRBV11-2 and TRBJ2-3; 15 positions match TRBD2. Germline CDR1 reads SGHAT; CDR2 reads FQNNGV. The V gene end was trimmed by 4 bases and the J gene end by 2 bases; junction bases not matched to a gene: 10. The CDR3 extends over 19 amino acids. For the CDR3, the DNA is TGTGCCAGCAGCTCCCACGGGACTAGCGGGGGGCTAAACACAGATACGCAGTATTTT. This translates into CASSSHGTSGGLNTDTQYF.

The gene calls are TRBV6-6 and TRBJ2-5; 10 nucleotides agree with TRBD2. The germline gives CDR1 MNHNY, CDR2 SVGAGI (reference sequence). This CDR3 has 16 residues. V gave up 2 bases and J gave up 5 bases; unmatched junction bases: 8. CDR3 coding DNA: TGTGCCAGCAGTTACGCCCAGCGGGGGGGCCTCGAGACCCAGTACTTC. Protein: CASSYAQRGGLETQYF.

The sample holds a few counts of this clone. CDR3 coding DNA: TGTGCCAGCAGCCCCCACCGGGACAGTATCTACGAGCAGTACTTC. Amino acids: CASSPHRDSIYEQYF. The V gene is TRBV11-2, the J gene TRBJ2-7; 7 positions match TRBD1. This CDR3 comprises 15 residues. Germline CDR1 and CDR2: SGHAT and FQNNGV. V lost 5 bases and J lost 3; bases outside the gene matches: 10.

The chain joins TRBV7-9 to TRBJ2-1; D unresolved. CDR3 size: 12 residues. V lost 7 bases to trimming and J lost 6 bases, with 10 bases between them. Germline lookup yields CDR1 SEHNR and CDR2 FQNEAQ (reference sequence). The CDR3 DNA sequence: TGTGCCAGCATCTCTAAGGCCAATGAGCAGTTCTTC. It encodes CASISKANEQFF.

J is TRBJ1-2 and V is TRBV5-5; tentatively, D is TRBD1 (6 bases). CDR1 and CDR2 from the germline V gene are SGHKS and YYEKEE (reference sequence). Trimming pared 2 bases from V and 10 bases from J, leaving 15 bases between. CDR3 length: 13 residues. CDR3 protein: CASSLPGDGVYTF. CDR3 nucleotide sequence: TGTGCCAGCAGCTTACCAGGGGATGGTGTCTACACCTTC.

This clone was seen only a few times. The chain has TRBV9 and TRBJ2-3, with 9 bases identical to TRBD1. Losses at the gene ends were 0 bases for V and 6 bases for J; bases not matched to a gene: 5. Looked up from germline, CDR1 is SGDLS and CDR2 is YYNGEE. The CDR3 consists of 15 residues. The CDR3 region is CASSVGNRGLDTQYF. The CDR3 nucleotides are TGTGCCAGCAGCGTAGGGAACAGGGGGCTGGATACGCAGTATTTT.

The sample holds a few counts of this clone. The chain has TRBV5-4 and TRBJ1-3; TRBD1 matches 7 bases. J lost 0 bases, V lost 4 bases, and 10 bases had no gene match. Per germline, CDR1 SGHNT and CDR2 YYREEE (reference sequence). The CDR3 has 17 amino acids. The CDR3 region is CASSIAGGQHSGNTIYF. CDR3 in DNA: TGTGCCAGCAGCATCGCTGGGGGACAGCACTCTGGAAACACCATATATTTT.

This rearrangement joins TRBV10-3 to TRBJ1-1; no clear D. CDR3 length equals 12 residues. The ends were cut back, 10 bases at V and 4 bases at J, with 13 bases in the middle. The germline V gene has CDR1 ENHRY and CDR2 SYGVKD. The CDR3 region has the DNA TGTGCCACCTACTCCGAACCCACTGAAGCTTTCTTT. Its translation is CATYSEPTEAFF.

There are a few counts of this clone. The CDR3 DNA sequence: TGTGCCATCAGTGATCAGGGCTACACTGAAGCTTTCTTT. Translation: CAISDQGYTEAFF. The chain carries TRBV10-3 and TRBJ1-1, with D maybe TRBD1 (5 bases). The germline CDR1 and CDR2 sequences are ENHRY and SYGVKD. The V gene lost 3 bases and the J gene lost 3 bases, with 8 bases spanning the gap. This CDR3 spans 13 amino acids.

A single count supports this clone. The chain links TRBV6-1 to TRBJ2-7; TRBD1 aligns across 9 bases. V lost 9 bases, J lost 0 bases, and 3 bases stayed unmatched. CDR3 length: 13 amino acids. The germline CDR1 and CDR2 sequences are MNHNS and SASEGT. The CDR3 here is CARLTGGSYEQYF. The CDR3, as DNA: TGTGCCAGGTTGACAGGGGGCTCCTACGAGCAGTACTTC.

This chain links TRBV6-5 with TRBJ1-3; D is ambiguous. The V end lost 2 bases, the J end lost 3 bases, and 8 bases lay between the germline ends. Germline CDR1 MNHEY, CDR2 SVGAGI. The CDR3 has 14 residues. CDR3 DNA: TGTGCCAGCAGTTACCCCGGTAGTGGAAACACCATATATTTT. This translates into CASSYPGSGNTIYF.